This note documents a single TCR beta chain sequence. This entry comes from a study of T cells in tumors after PD-1 blockade. Background on the study: Daily vismodegib 150 mg continued in a subset of anti-PD-1-treated patients.

The CDR3 spans 11 residues. Germline CDR1 is LGHDT and CDR2 is YNNKEL (reference sequence). The germline V and J ends were trimmed by 1 base and 6 bases, with 3 bases remaining between them. Clones were sequenced by immunoSEQ multiplex PCR, and TCRdb holds only the in-frame ones, with some missing. Of 15,000 or so clones listed, 70% to 85% are singletons. Sample: PBMCs, taken after anti-PD-1 treatment. This clonotype was sampled from a human donor with basal cell carcinoma. The chain joins TRBV3-1 (or the pseudogene TRBV3-2) to TRBJ1-2, with D hard to call. This CDR3 is CASSQAHGYTF. The DNA for the CDR3 is TGTGCCAGCAGCCAAGCCCATGGCTACACCTTC.